The rows below give T cell receptor beta chains drawn from one sample of a study of OX40 agonist ivuxolimab in advanced cancers. The data were produced by immunoSEQ multiplex PCR, yet TCRdb's version contains in-frame clones alone and is incomplete. This sample has fewer than 80,000 clones, with over 80% found just once. The starting material was CD4+ or CD8+ T cells sorted from blood, obtained in a trial of the OX40 agonist ivuxolimab. The receptors come from an adult with an advanced solid tumor such as melanoma, head and neck, liver or kidney cancer. The CDR3 runs from the conserved cysteine through the conserved F or W. D genes are given only for firm matches. Size tells how often a clone was seen (once, few, many) or the class of an expanded clone, and some rows leave it out.

V: TRBV7-3
D: NA
J: TRBJ2-2
size: NA
DNA: TGTGCCAGCAGCACGGACATCACCGGGGAGCTGTTTTTT
CDR3: CASSTDITGELFF

V: TRBV11-2
D: TRBD2
J: TRBJ2-1
size: NA
DNA: TGTGCCAGCAGATTTTCTAGCGGGCTCTACAATGAGCAGTTCTTC
CDR3: CASRFSSGLYNEQFF

V: TRBV27
D: NA
J: TRBJ2-1
size: NA
DNA: TGTGCCAGCAGTTCTCCCTCAACTAGAACCTACAATGAGCAGTTCTTC
CDR3: CASSSPSTRTYNEQFF

V: TRBV27
D: TRBD1
J: TRBJ1-3
size: NA
DNA: TGTGCCAGCAGTTTAAGCTGGGACAGGGAAGAGGACACCATATATTTT
CDR3: CASSLSWDREEDTIYF

V: TRBV2
D: TRBD2
J: TRBJ2-1
size: NA
DNA: TGTGCCAGCAGGGATATAGCGGGAGGGTTTGTTGAGCAGTTCTTC
CDR3: CASRDIAGGFVEQFF

V: TRBV11-3
D: NA
J: TRBJ2-4
size: few
DNA: TGTGCCAGCAGCTTAGTATCTAGGGGCGAGGAAAACATTCAGTACTTC
CDR3: CASSLVSRGEENIQYF

V: TRBV13
D: TRBD1
J: TRBJ1-6
size: NA
DNA: TGTGCCAGCAGCTTGGGTTCGACAGGGATGGGCTCACCCCTCCACTTT
CDR3: CASSLGSTGMGSPLHF

V: TRBV28
D: NA
J: TRBJ1-5
size: NA
DNA: TGTGCCAGCAGTTTGATGGAGGGTGATCAGCCCCAGCATTTT
CDR3: CASSLMEGDQPQHF

V: TRBV4-3
D: NA
J: TRBJ1-1
size: NA
DNA: TGCGCCAGCAGCCAAGATCGAGCAGGCACTGAAGCTTTCTTT
CDR3: CASSQDRAGTEAFF

V: TRBV30
D: NA
J: TRBJ1-2
size: NA
DNA: TGTGCTACGTCCGGGGGGTTAGGCTACACCTTC
CDR3: CATSGGLGYTF

V: TRBV10-3
D: NA
J: TRBJ2-3
size: NA
DNA: TGTGCCATCAGTGAGCCAACCACAGATACGCAGTATTTT
CDR3: CAISEPTTDTQYF

V: TRBV6-6
D: NA
J: TRBJ2-7
size: NA
DNA: TGTGCCAGCAGCCAAACAGGTAGCTCCTACGAGCAGTACTTC
CDR3: CASSQTGSSYEQYF

V: TRBV4-3
D: TRBD1
J: TRBJ2-2
size: NA
DNA: TGCGCCAGCAGCCTAGCCGGACAGGGGAACACCGGGGAGCTGTTTTTT
CDR3: CASSLAGQGNTGELFF

V: TRBV7-9
D: NA
J: TRBJ2-2
size: NA
DNA: TGTGCCAGCAGCTTAAGGGGGACCGGGGAGCTGTTTTTT
CDR3: CASSLRGTGELFF

V: TRBV27
D: NA
J: TRBJ2-1
size: NA
DNA: TGTGCCAGCAGTTATGGAGCGCCCTCCTACAATGAGCAGTTCTTC
CDR3: CASSYGAPSYNEQFF

V: TRBV19
D: NA
J: TRBJ1-1
size: NA
DNA: TGTGCCAGTAGTATTTTTGGGAAGGAGGCTTTCTTT
CDR3: CASSIFGKEAFF

V: TRBV28
D: TRBD1
J: TRBJ1-3
size: NA
DNA: TGTGCCAGCAGTTTACTAGACAGGGGGCAAGACACCATATATTTT
CDR3: CASSLLDRGQDTIYF

V: TRBV10-3
D: TRBD2
J: TRBJ2-5
size: NA
DNA: TGTGCCATCAGTGATTCTGAGGATGGGACTAGCGGGAGGAAAGAAGAGACCCAGTACTTC
CDR3: CAISDSEDGTSGRKEETQYF

V: TRBV9
D: NA
J: TRBJ2-6
size: NA
DNA: TGTGCCAGCAGCGTTTGGGAGAGTGGTTCTGGGGCCAACGTCCTGACTTTC
CDR3: CASSVWESGSGANVLTF

V: TRBV27
D: NA
J: TRBJ1-1
size: once
DNA: TGTGCCAGCAGTTTTGCAGGGTTAGGTACTGAAGCTTTCTTT
CDR3: CASSFAGLGTEAFF

V: TRBV7-3
D: TRBD2
J: TRBJ2-1
size: few
DNA: TGTGCCAGCAGCCCCGGGACTAGCGGGACGGATGAGCAGTTCTTC
CDR3: CASSPGTSGTDEQFF

V: TRBV5-1
D: TRBD1
J: TRBJ1-1
size: NA
DNA: TGCGCCAGCAGCGGGCTGGGGACAGAGCCAAACACTGAAGCTTTCTTT
CDR3: CASSGLGTEPNTEAFF

V: TRBV4-3
D: TRBD1
J: TRBJ1-1
size: NA
DNA: TGCGCCAGCAGCCAAGGGACAGGGACTGAAGCTTTCTTT
CDR3: CASSQGTGTEAFF

V: TRBV2
D: TRBD1
J: TRBJ1-5
size: NA
DNA: TGTGCCAGCAGCGGGGACAGGGGATACAATCAGCCCCAGCATTTT
CDR3: CASSGDRGYNQPQHF

V: TRBV15
D: TRBD2
J: TRBJ2-7
size: NA
DNA: TGTGCCACCAGCGAGGGACTAGGCACCTACGAGCAGTACTTC
CDR3: CATSEGLGTYEQYF

V: TRBV19
D: NA
J: TRBJ2-1
size: NA
DNA: TGTGCCAGTAGTATCGCTCCAGGTATCTACAATGAGCAGTTCTTC
CDR3: CASSIAPGIYNEQFF

V: TRBV5-1
D: NA
J: TRBJ2-7
size: few
DNA: TGCGCCAGCAGCTTCGGGGACGAGCAGTACTTC
CDR3: CASSFGDEQYF

V: TRBV28
D: TRBD2
J: TRBJ2-3
size: NA
DNA: TGTGCCAGCAGTTCCCCAGGACTAGCGCCAGCCACAGATACGCAGTATTTT
CDR3: CASSSPGLAPATDTQYF

V: TRBV15
D: TRBD1
J: TRBJ2-3
size: NA
DNA: TGTGCCACCAGCAGAGTGCGACAGGGGGCAGATACGCAGTATTTT
CDR3: CATSRVRQGADTQYF

V: TRBV6-1
D: NA
J: TRBJ1-5
size: NA
DNA: TGTGCCAGCAGTGAAGGGGGGGGGTCCAATCAGCCCCAGCATTTT
CDR3: CASSEGGGSNQPQHF

V: TRBV2
D: TRBD1
J: TRBJ2-5
size: NA
DNA: TGTGCCAGCACCCACCCCCCGGGACAGGGAGAGACCCAGTACTTC
CDR3: CASTHPPGQGETQYF

V: TRBV7-3
D: NA
J: TRBJ2-7
size: NA
DNA: TGTGCCAGCAGCCTTAGAGAGGGTGGAGAGCAGTACTTC
CDR3: CASSLREGGEQYF

V: TRBV4-2
D: NA
J: TRBJ1-1
size: NA
DNA: TGTGCCAGCAGCTTGAGGCTGGGCATGAACACTGAAGCTTTCTTT
CDR3: CASSLRLGMNTEAFF

V: TRBV5-4
D: NA
J: TRBJ2-5
size: once
DNA: TGTGCCAGCAGCTTGTCGTTGGAGTGGGTCTCGCCGAAGACCCAGTACTTC
CDR3: CASSLSLEWVSPKTQYF

V: TRBV25-1
D: TRBD1
J: TRBJ1-6
size: NA
DNA: TGTGCCAGCGGGACAGGGCGATCACCCCTCCACTTT
CDR3: CASGTGRSPLHF

V: TRBV13
D: NA
J: TRBJ2-2
size: once
DNA: TGTGCCAGCAGCATAACCAGGGAAATTAAAGGGGAGCTGTTTTTT
CDR3: CASSITREIKGELFF

V: TRBV6-6
D: NA
J: TRBJ2-7
size: NA
DNA: TGTGCCAGCAGTTACTCGAATCGGGGAGCGTACGAGCAGTACTTC
CDR3: CASSYSNRGAYEQYF

V: TRBV4-1
D: NA
J: TRBJ2-3
size: once
DNA: TGCGCCAGCAGCCAAGAACTTTTCACAGATACGCAGTATTTT
CDR3: CASSQELFTDTQYF

V: TRBV28
D: TRBD2
J: TRBJ2-7
size: NA
DNA: TGTGCCAGCAGTACCCAGCGGGGCCAGCGTTACGAGCAGTACTTC
CDR3: CASSTQRGQRYEQYF

V: TRBV27
D: NA
J: TRBJ2-7
size: NA
DNA: TGTGCCAGCTATGACAGCCCGAACGAGCAGTACTTC
CDR3: CASYDSPNEQYF

V: TRBV6-5
D: NA
J: TRBJ1-1
size: NA
DNA: TGTGCCAGCAGCTCCGACAGTCTAGCTGAAGCTTTCTTT
CDR3: CASSSDSLAEAFF

V: TRBV30
D: NA
J: TRBJ2-7
size: NA
DNA: TGTGCCGGCCGGAAAGGCTACGAGCAGTACTTC
CDR3: CAGRKGYEQYF

V: TRBV9
D: TRBD2
J: TRBJ2-2
size: NA
DNA: TGTGCCAGCAGCGTAGAGGGAGGGATTGGAACCGGGGAGCTGTTTTTT
CDR3: CASSVEGGIGTGELFF

V: TRBV28
D: TRBD1
J: TRBJ2-1
size: NA
DNA: TGTGCCAGCAGGAGACAGGGATCCTACAATGAGCAGTTCTTC
CDR3: CASRRQGSYNEQFF

V: TRBV4-2
D: NA
J: TRBJ1-2
size: NA
DNA: TGTGCCAGCAGGGGTATGTCCGGCTACACCTTC
CDR3: CASRGMSGYTF

V: TRBV10-3
D: TRBD2
J: TRBJ2-1
size: NA
DNA: TGTGCCATCAATCGGGAGGGCTCCTACAATGAGCAGTTCTTC
CDR3: CAINREGSYNEQFF

V: TRBV6-5
D: NA
J: TRBJ1-4
size: NA
DNA: TGTGCCACCCGCAGGGGCCTTGAGCTGGAAAAACTGTTTTTT
CDR3: CATRRGLELEKLFF

V: TRBV9
D: NA
J: TRBJ2-3
size: NA
DNA: TGTGCCAGCAGCGTAGCGGGGACCCAGGCAGATACGCAGTATTTT
CDR3: CASSVAGTQADTQYF

V: TRBV6-4
D: TRBD2
J: TRBJ2-1
size: NA
DNA: TGTGCCACCGGGACTAGCGGGAGCTCCTACAATGAGCAGTTCTTC
CDR3: CATGTSGSSYNEQFF

V: TRBV11-2
D: NA
J: TRBJ1-1
size: few
DNA: TGTGCCGACGGGGGGGAAGGACCTGAAGCTTTCTTT
CDR3: CADGGEGPEAFF

V: TRBV6-5
D: NA
J: TRBJ1-3
size: NA
DNA: TGTGCCAGCAGTTTGGGACGGCCTGGAAACACCATATATTTT
CDR3: CASSLGRPGNTIYF

V: TRBV28
D: TRBD1
J: TRBJ1-5
size: NA
DNA: TGTGCCAGCAGTTTACAGGGGGCGTTCAATCAGCCCCAGCATTTT
CDR3: CASSLQGAFNQPQHF